This T cell receptor (beta chain) originates from a study of technical replicates of blood from a few donors. Germline CDR1 is MNHEY and CDR2 is SVGAGI. This CDR3 region has 14 residues. Trimming cost V 6 bases and J 3 bases, with 14 bases left between them. Some clones are missing from TCRdb's copy, which holds only in-frame ones; the method was immunoSEQ multiplex PCR. The sample includes approximately 73,000 clones, roughly 91% of them seen just once. This clone was recorded a few times. V gene TRBV6-5 combines with J gene TRBJ1-2, with D possibly matching TRBD1 (5 bases). Source material: T cells isolated from PBMCs. This clonotype was sampled from a human donor in good health. CDR3 coding DNA: TGTGCCAGCAGGTACCAGGAGGGGTACTATGGCTACACCTTC. This sequence encodes CASRYQEGYYGYTF.